These T cell receptor beta chains were read from a single sample in a study of blood T cell repertoires in COVID-19. TCRdb's table, derived via immunoSEQ multiplex PCR, lists solely in-frame clones and lacks some. The sample has 80,000 or so clones; roughly 90% are singletons. The sequenced sample consisted of peripheral blood. The receptors shown here come from a human donor in a cohort sampled during active COVID-19. The CDR3 runs from the conserved cysteine through the conserved F or W. The order of the fields is D gene, clone size, V gene, J gene, CDR3 protein, CDR3 DNA. D genes are given only for firm matches. Not every row has a clone size; where given, it reads once, few, many or a size class.

>TRBD1|once|TRBV18|TRBJ2-2
CASSSSITGTGGEGELFF
TGTGCCAGCTCATCATCGATAACCGGGACAGGGGGTGAAGGGGAGCTGTTTTTT
>-|-|TRBV7-9|TRBJ1-2
CASSLGTRQHGYTF
TGTGCCAGCAGCTTAGGGACGAGACAGCATGGCTACACCTTC
>TRBD1|-|TRBV10-3|TRBJ2-3
CAISSGTGSTDTQYF
TGTGCCATCAGCTCCGGGACAGGTTCCACAGATACGCAGTATTTT
>TRBD2|-|TRBV27|TRBJ2-3
CASSSLTSGRAIDTQYF
TGTGCCAGCAGTTCACTTACTAGCGGGAGGGCTATCGATACGCAGTATTTT
>-|-|TRBV21-1|TRBJ1-5
CATHRAGQPQHF
TGTGCCACACACCGGGCGGGTCAGCCCCAGCATTTT
>TRBD1|-|TRBV3-1/TRBV3-2|TRBJ1-1
CASSQANSQGGNTEAFF
TGTGCCAGCAGCCAAGCGAATTCTCAGGGGGGAAATACTGAAGCTTTCTTT
>-|-|TRBV27|TRBJ2-1
CASSSPAGHNEQFF
TGTGCCAGCAGTTCCCCCGCGGGGCACAATGAGCAGTTCTTC
>-|-|TRBV19|TRBJ1-5
CASSSGVMQPQHF
TGTGCCAGTAGTTCGGGGGTGATGCAGCCCCAGCATTTT
>-|-|TRBV4-2|TRBJ1-2
CASSQDRTGANYGYTF
TGTGCCAGCAGCCAAGATCGAACAGGAGCTAACTATGGCTACACCTTC
>-|-|TRBV9|TRBJ1-4
CASSGAGGVNEKLFF
TGTGCCAGCAGCGGGGCTGGGGGCGTCAATGAAAAACTGTTTTTT
>TRBD2|-|TRBV10-3|TRBJ2-7
CAISDRGGSYEQYF
TGTGCCATCAGTGATCGGGGGGGTTCCTACGAGCAGTACTTC
>-|-|TRBV5-1|TRBJ1-2
CASSLAGGNGYTF
TGCGCCAGCAGCTTGGCCGGGGGGAATGGCTACACCTTC
>-|-|TRBV7-9|TRBJ2-2
CASSPRSPGTGELFF
TGTGCCAGCAGCCCCCGGTCCCCGGGCACCGGGGAGCTGTTTTTT
>TRBD2|once|TRBV18|TRBJ2-1
CASSPPSSGAYNEQFF
TGTGCCAGCTCACCACCGTCGAGCGGGGCCTACAATGAGCAGTTCTTC
>-|-|TRBV6-6|TRBJ1-5
CASSYPTAGQPQHF
TGTGCCAGCAGTTACCCAACCGCGGGACAGCCCCAGCATTTT
>TRBD1|-|TRBV9|TRBJ2-3
CASSLGQVPDTQYF
TGTGCCAGCAGCTTAGGACAGGTGCCAGATACGCAGTATTTT
>TRBD2|few|TRBV11-1|TRBJ2-2
CASSLFPREGSGELFF
TGTGCCAGCAGCTTATTTCCCCGGGAGGGTAGCGGGGAGCTGTTTTTT
>TRBD1|once|TRBV19|TRBJ2-7
CASSIGDRVYEQYF
TGTGCCAGTAGTATAGGGGACAGGGTCTACGAGCAGTACTTC
>-|-|TRBV11-3|TRBJ2-2
CASSSRDRGTGELFF
TGTGCCAGCAGCTCTAGAGATCGGGGCACCGGGGAGCTGTTTTTT
>-|-|TRBV28|TRBJ1-1
CASSFEGVRNTEAFF
TGTGCCAGCAGTTTTGAAGGGGTGCGGAACACTGAAGCTTTCTTT
>-|-|TRBV24-1|TRBJ1-1
CATRKTTDGNTEAFF
TGTGCCACCAGGAAAACTACCGATGGGAACACTGAAGCTTTCTTT
>-|-|TRBV30|TRBJ1-5
CAWSATTGNQPQHF
TGTGCCTGGAGTGCGACGACAGGCAATCAGCCCCAGCATTTT
>-|-|TRBV18|TRBJ1-2
CASSPPQNYGYTF
TGTGCCAGCTCACCACCCCAAAACTATGGCTACACCTTC
>TRBD2|-|TRBV7-3|TRBJ2-2
CASSAGLAIGELFF
TGTGCCAGCAGCGCGGGACTAGCAATCGGGGAGCTGTTTTTT
>TRBD1|-|TRBV7-9|TRBJ2-1
CASSSYGGWTGAYNEQFF
TGTGCCAGCAGCTCCTATGGGGGTTGGACAGGGGCGTACAATGAGCAGTTCTTC
>TRBD1|-|TRBV27|TRBJ1-2
CASSFAGGGYGYTF
TGTGCCAGCAGTTTCGCAGGGGGAGGCTATGGCTACACCTTC
>-|-|TRBV3-1/TRBV3-2|TRBJ1-4
CASSQVYGSTNEKLFF
TGTGCCAGCAGCCAAGTGTACGGTTCCACTAATGAAAAACTGTTTTTT
>-|-|TRBV5-1|TRBJ1-5
CASSLDGSNQPQHF
TGCGCCAGCAGCTTGGACGGTAGCAATCAGCCCCAGCATTTT
>TRBD2|-|TRBV6-5|TRBJ2-7
CASGGGRSYEQYF
TGTGCCAGTGGCGGGGGTAGGTCCTACGAGCAGTACTTC
>-|-|TRBV5-8|TRBJ2-2
CASSWGVTIWELFF
TGTGCCAGCAGCTGGGGGGTGACAATTTGGGAGCTGTTTTTT
>-|-|TRBV29-1|TRBJ1-1
CSVYSPEGAEAFF
TGCAGCGTCTATAGCCCCGAGGGCGCTGAAGCTTTCTTT
>-|once|TRBV25-1|TRBJ2-4
CASSDRGSKNIQYF
TGTGCCAGCAGTGACCGAGGGAGCAAAAACATTCAGTACTTC
>-|-|TRBV18|TRBJ2-3
CASSPPGVGTDTQYF
TGTGCCAGCTCACCACCGGGAGTGGGCACAGATACGCAGTATTTT
>TRBD2|-|TRBV30|TRBJ2-1
CAWSVTSGSSNEQFF
TGTGCCTGGAGTGTGACTAGCGGGAGCAGCAATGAGCAGTTCTTC
>-|-|TRBV7-2|TRBJ2-7
CASSPFRGYEQYF
TGTGCCAGCAGCCCGTTCCGGGGCTACGAGCAGTACTTC
>TRBD2|-|TRBV5-1|TRBJ2-5
CASSLGTSGSRQETQYF
TGCGCCAGCAGCTTGGGGACTAGCGGGAGTAGGCAAGAGACCCAGTACTTC
>TRBD1|-|TRBV7-2|TRBJ2-7
CASSGRDRGFYEQYF
TGTGCCAGCAGCGGGAGGGACAGGGGGTTCTACGAGCAGTACTTC